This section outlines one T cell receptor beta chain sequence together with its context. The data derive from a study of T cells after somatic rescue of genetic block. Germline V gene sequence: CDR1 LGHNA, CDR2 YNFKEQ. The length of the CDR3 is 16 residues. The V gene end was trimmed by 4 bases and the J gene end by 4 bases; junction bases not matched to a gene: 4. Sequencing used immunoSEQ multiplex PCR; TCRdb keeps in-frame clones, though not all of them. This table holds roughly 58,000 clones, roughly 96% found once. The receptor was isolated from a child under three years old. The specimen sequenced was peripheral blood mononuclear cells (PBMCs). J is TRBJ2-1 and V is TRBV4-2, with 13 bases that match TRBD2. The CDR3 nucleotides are TGTGCCAGCAGCCTGACGGGACTAGCGGGATACAATGAGCAGTTCTTC. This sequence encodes CASSLTGLAGYNEQFF.